The clone carrying this T cell receptor beta chain was observed a few times. This entry belongs to a study of patients and donors after allogeneic stem cell transplantation. TCRdb analysed the RT-PCR reads with MiXCR anew, one entry per CDR3 protein. There are about 960,000 distinct CDR3 sequences in the sample; roughly 18% occur only once, and roughly 6% lies in the top ten. Per the germline V gene, CDR1 is SGDLS and CDR2 is YYNGEE. Trimming took off 2 bases at V and 1 base at J, with 9 bases between the two ends. The CDR3 length is 14 residues. The TCR comes from a human donor who was either an allogeneic HSCT recipient or a stem cell or donor lymphocyte infusion donor (not recorded which). It is not recorded whose cells these are; they may come from a transplant donor. The J gene is TRBJ1-1, the V gene TRBV9; D call uncertain. The specimen sequenced was blood, either unsorted or a sorted T cell fraction (not recorded which). The CDR3 sequence is CASSVSLANTEAFF. Here the CDR3 DNA reads TGTGCCAGCAGCGTCAGTCTGGCGAACACTGAAGCTTTCTTT.